Below are 24 T cell receptor beta chains sequenced from a single sample in a study of cytomegalovirus exposure and HLA in healthy donors. 13 Jbeta primers and 60 Vbeta primers were used for the PCR. Clones were sequenced by immunoSEQ multiplex PCR, and TCRdb holds only the in-frame ones, with some missing. Among some 120,000 clones, over 60% were seen once, and the ten largest hold roughly 8.2%. Sequencing was done on a sample of PBMCs. The receptors were gathered from a woman aged 40 to 50 in good health and CMV-seropositive.

V and J are TRBV19 and TRBJ1-4; 10 nucleotides match TRBD1. Per the germline V gene, CDR1 is LNHDA and CDR2 is SQIVND (reference sequence). The CDR3 extends over 14 amino acids. With 4 bases clipped from V and 7 bases from J, the junction kept 3 bases outside the gene matches. CDR3 DNA: TGTGCCAGTAGTAGGGGACAGGGGAGTGAAAAACTGTTTTTT. This translates into CASSRGQGSEKLFF. Using reference TRBV19 and TRBJ1-4 for the parts outside the CDR3, the full variable domain is DGGITQSPKYLFRKEGQNVTLSCEQNLNHDAMYWYRQDPGQGLRLIYYSQIVNDFQKGDIAEGYSVSREKKESFPLTVTSAQKNPTAFYLCASSRGQGSEKLFFGSGTQLSVL.

This clone was seen once. The chain links TRBV4-1 to TRBJ1-1; TRBD1 is a possible D gene (5 bases). Trimming left V 4 bases short and J 11 bases short, with 14 bases between. The CDR3 length is 12 residues. CDR1 and CDR2 from the germline V gene are MGHRA and YSYEKL. Here the CDR3 DNA reads TGCGCCAGCAGCCCGGGGGGGTGGTGGGCTTTCTTT. Its protein product is CASSPGGWWAFF.

This clone was found a few times. This chain joins TRBV5-6 and TRBJ2-1; TRBD2 matches 9 bases. Germline CDR1 is SGHDT and CDR2 is YYEEEE. CDR3 length: 15 amino acids. The J segment lost 4 bases and the V segment lost 6 bases, leaving 8 bases of the junction unmatched. CDR3 nucleotides: TGTGCCAGCATTCCAGCGGGGGGACTTTACAATGAGCAGTTCTTC. Translating gives CASIPAGGLYNEQFF.

This clone was recorded a few times. The gene calls are TRBV6-6 and TRBJ1-5; 7 bases match TRBD1. Germline V lookup: CDR1 MNHNY, CDR2 SVGAGI (reference sequence). V shed 6 bases and J 3 bases; nucleotides not matched to a gene: 11. The CDR3 consists of 16 residues. This CDR3 reads CASSDRYDRDNQPQHF. CDR3 DNA sequence: TGTGCCAGCAGCGATCGATATGACAGGGACAATCAGCCCCAGCATTTT.

The chain uses TRBV19 and TRBJ2-1; 9 nucleotides agree with TRBD1. Per the germline V gene, CDR1 is LNHDA and CDR2 is SQIVND (reference sequence). With 7 bases clipped from V and 8 bases from J, the junction kept 9 bases outside the gene matches. The CDR3 runs to 14 residues. CDR3: CASNDRGGIDEQFF. CDR3 bases: TGTGCCAGTAACGACAGGGGGGGAATTGATGAGCAGTTCTTC.

The chain combines TRBV7-8 with TRBJ1-1; TRBD1 might be the D (6 bases). Germline V gene lookup returns CDR1 SGHVS and CDR2 FQNEAQ. This CDR3 region has 15 residues. The V and J ends lost 4 bases and 3 bases respectively, with 15 bases between them. As DNA, the CDR3 is TGTGCCAGCAGCTCCTTACAGGGAATGGACACTGAAGCTTTCTTT. Amino acids: CASSSLQGMDTEAFF.

V usage is TRBV5-6 and J usage is TRBJ1-1; D gene unclear. V lost 4 bases to trimming and J lost 2 bases, with 12 bases between them. Per germline, CDR1 SGHDT and CDR2 YYEEEE. The CDR3 spans 14 residues. The CDR3 loop reads CASSLIALNTEAFF. The CDR3 DNA follows: TGTGCCAGCAGCCTTATAGCCCTAAACACTGAAGCTTTCTTT. Looking up the rest from reference TRBV5-6 and TRBJ1-1 gives the full variable domain: DAGVTQSPTHLIKTRGQQVTLRCSPKSGHDTVSWYQQALGQGPQFIFQYYEEEERQRGNFPDRFSGHQFPNYSSELNVNALLLGDSALYLCASSLIALNTEAFFGQGTRLTVV.

Written as DNA, the CDR3 is TGTGCCAGCAGCTTTGTGGACAGGTTACGCACAGATACGCAGTATTTT. This gives the protein CASSFVDRLRTDTQYF. The rearrangement links TRBV7-9 to TRBJ2-3; 7 bases agree with TRBD1. The ends lost 3 bases at V and 1 base at J; junction bases unmatched: 7. The germline V gene encodes CDR1 SEHNR and CDR2 FQNEAQ (reference sequence). The length of the CDR3 is 16 residues.

Only a few counts were recorded for this clone. This sequence joins TRBV18 and TRBJ2-7; tentatively, D is TRBD2 (5 bases). This CDR3 is 16 amino acids long. Trimming removed 2 bases at V and 4 bases at J, with 18 bases between. CDR1 is KGHSH and CDR2 is LQKENI in the germline V gene. CDR3: CASSPSGSEGTYEQYF. The CDR3 DNA reads TGTGCCAGCTCACCATCGGGCAGCGAGGGCACTTACGAGCAGTACTTC.

The rearrangement links TRBV7-9 to TRBJ1-5; a weak D match, TRBD1 (5 bases). This CDR3 is 14 amino acids long. Trimming stripped 3 bases from V and 3 bases from J, with 9 bases between. Germline lookup yields CDR1 SEHNR and CDR2 FQNEAQ (reference sequence). CDR3 sequence reads: CASSFQGPNQPQHF. The CDR3 DNA reads TGTGCCAGCAGCTTTCAGGGTCCCAATCAGCCCCAGCATTTT. Full variable domain (remainder filled in from reference TRBV7-9 and TRBJ1-5): DTGVSQNPRHKITKRGQNVTFRCDPISEHNRLYWYRQTLGQGPEFLTYFQNEAQLEKSRLLSDRFSAERPKGSFSTLEIQRTEQGDSAMYLCASSFQGPNQPQHFGDGTRLSIL.

V is TRBV10-3 and J is TRBJ1-2; 7 bases are shared with TRBD1. The trim removed 10 bases at V and 9 bases at J, leaving 17 bases unmatched. Germline CDR1 ENHRY, CDR2 SYGVKD. This CDR3 has 14 amino acids. CDR3 nucleotides: TGTGCCACCCTCAAACCTACAGGGACAGTCAGCTACACCTTC. Translation: CATLKPTGTVSYTF.

The rearrangement joins TRBV5-6 to TRBJ1-1, with 10 positions matching TRBD1. Trimming took 5 bases from V and 3 from J; bases not matched to a gene: 4. Germline CDR1 SGHDT, CDR2 YYEEEE. CDR3 size: 14 residues. The CDR3 is CASSRDRGHTEAFF. CDR3 DNA sequence: TGTGCCAGCAGTAGAGACAGGGGGCACACTGAAGCTTTCTTT. Filled out from reference TRBV5-6 and TRBJ1-1, the complete variable domain reads DAGVTQSPTHLIKTRGQQVTLRCSPKSGHDTVSWYQQALGQGPQFIFQYYEEEERQRGNFPDRFSGHQFPNYSSELNVNALLLGDSALYLCASSRDRGHTEAFFGQGTRLTVV.

This chain joins TRBV11-1 and TRBJ1-1; the D is unclear. V dropped 2 bases and J dropped 2 bases, with 6 bases sitting between them. The CDR3 has 13 residues. Germline CDR1 SGHAT, CDR2 FQDESV (reference sequence). Written as DNA, the CDR3 is TGTGCCAGCAGCTTAACGAGTAACACTGAAGCTTTCTTT. Protein: CASSLTSNTEAFF. Full variable domain (missing parts from reference TRBV11-1 and TRBJ1-1): EAEVAQSPRYKITEKSQAVAFWCDPISGHATLYWYRQILGQGPELLVQFQDESVVDDSQLPKDRFSAERLKGVDSTLKIQPAELGDSAMYLCASSLTSNTEAFFGQGTRLTVV.

The CDR3 reads CASSNRDRGDTEAFF. The CDR3 nucleotides read TGTGCCAGCTCAAACCGGGACAGGGGTGACACTGAAGCTTTCTTT. The chain employs TRBV18 and TRBJ1-1, with 10 bases lining up with TRBD1. The CDR3 spans 15 residues. Germline V CDR1 and CDR2: KGHSH, LQKENI. J gave up 3 bases and V 5 bases, and 6 bases lay outside the gene matches.

This clone has more than one count but fewer than ten. The V and J genes are TRBV5-5 and TRBJ1-1; D is unresolved. The germline CDR1 and CDR2 sequences are SGHKS and YYEKEE (reference sequence). V was cut by 4 bases and J by 3 bases, with 16 bases left in between. This CDR3 spans 15 amino acids. DNA for the CDR3: TGTGCCAGCAGCCCTGGCCGGAGGCCCGACACTGAAGCTTTCTTT. The encoded protein is CASSPGRRPDTEAFF.

This clone was seen a few times. The chain couples TRBV6-5 to TRBJ1-1; tentatively, D is TRBD1 (6 bases). The germline V and J ends were trimmed by 6 bases and 3 bases, with 11 bases remaining between them. This CDR3 spans 13 amino acids. Germline lookup yields CDR1 MNHEY and CDR2 SVGAGI. As DNA, the CDR3 is TGTGCCAGCAGAGAACAGGGCTACACTGAAGCTTTCTTT. It encodes CASREQGYTEAFF.

The gene calls are TRBV10-3 and TRBJ1-5; D may be TRBD1 (6 bases). The CDR3 is made up of 13 amino acids. CDR1 ENHRY and CDR2 SYGVKD come from the germline V gene. With 6 bases removed from V and 1 base from J, the gap between germline ends came to 7 bases. The DNA for the CDR3 is TGTGCCATCAGACAGGGAAGCAATCAGCCCCAGCATTTT. Amino acids: CAIRQGSNQPQHF.

The chain has TRBV27 and TRBJ1-2; D is uncertain. Trimming left V 2 bases short and J 6 bases short, with 10 bases between. Germline assignment: CDR1 MNHEY and CDR2 SMNVEV (reference sequence). This CDR3 spans 13 amino acids. As DNA, the CDR3 is TGTGCCAGCAGTTTAACGGGTATTCATGGCTACACCTTC. This gives the protein CASSLTGIHGYTF.

This chain uses TRBV6-5 with TRBJ2-4; D perhaps matches TRBD2 (5 bases). Germline V gives CDR1 MNHEY, CDR2 SVGAGI. V lost 6 bases, J lost 0 bases, and 12 bases lay in between. There are 15 residues in the CDR3. CDR3 nucleotide sequence: TGTGCCAGCAGCCGCCGGGGAGAAGCCAAAAACATTCAGTACTTC. Translation gives CASSRRGEAKNIQYF.

V gene TRBV29-1 combines with J gene TRBJ1-5, with TRBD1 matching 7 bases. The CDR3 covers 14 residues. Germline assignment: CDR1 SQVTM and CDR2 ANQGSEA. V shed 6 bases, J shed 7 bases, and the junction held 12 bases outside the gene matches. The CDR3 region is CSVRQGAEAQPQHF. Written as DNA, the CDR3 is TGCAGCGTCAGACAGGGAGCTGAGGCCCAGCCCCAGCATTTT.

This clone appeared a few times. The rearrangement joins TRBV5-1 to TRBJ2-1; 7 bases fit TRBD2. In germline, CDR1 is SGHRS, CDR2 YFSETQ. V lost 3 bases, J lost 6 bases, and 3 bases stayed unmatched. The CDR3 spans 13 residues. The CDR3 nucleotides are TGCGCCAGCAGCTGGACTAGTACCAATGAGCAGTTCTTC. The encoded protein is CASSWTSTNEQFF.

CDR3 protein: CASSRISSTSQGPYPDTQYF. CDR3 sequence (DNA): TGCGCCAGCAGCCGTATCTCGTCTACGTCACAGGGACCTTATCCAGATACGCAGTATTTT. V is TRBV4-1 and J is TRBJ2-3, with D perhaps TRBD1 (6 bases). The length of the CDR3 is 20 residues. V lost 4 bases and J 4 bases, leaving 30 bases between the germline ends. Germline V lookup: CDR1 MGHRA, CDR2 YSYEKL.

This clone occurred once. This chain connects TRBV6-5 to TRBJ1-5; the match to TRBD1 covers 7 bases. V shed 6 bases and J 4 bases; nucleotides not matched to a gene: 9. The CDR3 sequence is 15 residues long. Per germline, CDR1 MNHEY and CDR2 SVGAGI. CDR3 sequence: CASSRDSPNNQPQHF. The CDR3 DNA sequence: TGTGCCAGCAGCCGGGACAGCCCAAATAATCAGCCCCAGCATTTT.

The J gene is TRBJ1-1, the V gene TRBV6-6; perhaps TRBD1 as D (6 bases). The CDR3 sequence is 12 residues long. Trimming took off 9 bases at V and 0 bases at J, with 8 bases between the two ends. Germline lookup yields CDR1 MNHNY and CDR2 SVGAGI (reference sequence). The CDR3 coding sequence is TGTGCCAGTCGGACAGTGAACACTGAAGCTTTCTTT. Amino acid sequence: CASRTVNTEAFF.